Below are 10 T cell receptor beta chains sequenced from a single sample in a study of regulatory T cells in long-lasting Graves disease. Time point meaning: newly diagnosed GD, antithyroid drugs for less than 3 months. Preparation of the TCR library used RNA extracted from PBMCs. Combining iRepertoire HTBI primers with Arm-PCR of CDR3 regions, the authors built TCR beta libraries. TCRdb reprocessed the multiplex PCR reads via MiXCR and lists one record per CDR3 protein. The data hold hundreds of thousands of distinct CDR3 sequences, with around 17% observed a single time. In addition, the sample was reused for a study of T cells in Graves' hyperthyroidism and ophthalmopathy.

The sample consisted of peripheral blood mononuclear cells (PBMCs), taken at new diagnosis, from a patient treated with antithyroid drugs. These receptor sequences come from a woman aged 25 to 39 with Graves disease.

This clonotype was observed a handful of times. The V call is TRBV27, the J call TRBJ2-2; tentatively, D is TRBD1 (5 bases). Trimming took 6 bases from V and 0 from J, leaving 14 bases between them. The CDR3 is 16 amino acids. In germline, CDR1 is MNHEY, CDR2 SMNVEV (reference sequence). The CDR3 DNA is TGTGCCAGCAGCCCGGGTAGCAGGGCGAACACCGGGGAGCTGTTTTTT. Encoded protein: CASSPGSRANTGELFF.

This clonotype showed up many times. The chain recombines TRBV7-2 with TRBJ2-7; D gene unclear. The germline V gene encodes CDR1 SGHTA and CDR2 FQGNSA. Deletions cut 0 bases from V and 3 bases from J, with 12 bases between. This CDR3 comprises 15 residues. The CDR3 DNA follows: TGTGCCAGCAGCTTAGCTCGAAATGGGGACTACGAGCAGTACTTC. This encodes CASSLARNGDYEQYF.

This chain links TRBV27 with TRBJ1-5, with D perhaps matching TRBD1 (5 bases). The CDR3 contains 15 residues. Germline assignment: CDR1 MNHEY and CDR2 SMNVEV (reference sequence). The ends were cut back, 8 bases at V and 1 base at J, with 15 bases in the middle. The CDR3 protein is CASGAPGLSNQPQHF. CDR3 coding DNA: TGTGCCAGCGGGGCCCCGGGACTGAGCAATCAGCCCCAGCATTTT.

This clonotype was recorded many times. This rearrangement joins TRBV10-3 to TRBJ1-1; weak D call: TRBD1 (6 bases). This CDR3 contains 14 residues. V lost 6 bases and J lost 1, with 12 bases in between. Germline values: CDR1 ENHRY, CDR2 SYGVKD. DNA for the CDR3: TGTGCCATCAGCACAGGGAGTCGGAACACTGAAGCTTTCTTT. The encoded protein is CAISTGSRNTEAFF.

Concerning this clonotype: The CDR3 ends on some other residue instead of the conserved phenylalanine or tryptophan, so this is likely a read error. The chain has TRBV7-9 and TRBJ2-7, with 7 bases that match TRBD2. Germline V gives CDR1 SEHNR, CDR2 FQNEAQ (reference sequence). This CDR3 comprises 15 residues. Trimming took 5 bases from V and 4 from J; bases not matched to a gene: 11. CDR3 nucleotides: TGTGCCAGCAGCCCCACCGGGGCTAGCGGATACGAGCAGTACCTC. Translating it yields CASSPTGASGYEQYL.

V gene TRBV19 combines with J gene TRBJ1-6; 7 bases agree with TRBD1. Germline assignment: CDR1 LNHDA and CDR2 SQIVND (reference sequence). V shed 9 bases, J shed 14 bases, and the junction held 13 bases outside the gene matches. The CDR3 has 13 amino acids. The CDR3 spells CARPGQPQKTLHF. The CDR3 DNA is TGTGCCAGACCGGGACAGCCCCAAAAAACCCTCCACTTT.

This clonotype appeared many times. The chain links TRBV5-1 to TRBJ2-1, with D perhaps TRBD2 (5 bases). Trimming pared 4 bases from V and 6 bases from J, leaving 14 bases between. This CDR3 has 14 amino acids. Germline lookup yields CDR1 SGHRS and CDR2 YFSETQ. CDR3 bases: TGCGCCAGCAGCCAAAATTGGGAGCCCAATGAGCAGTTCTTC. Translation gives CASSQNWEPNEQFF.

Many counts were recorded for this clonotype. This chain links TRBV28 with TRBJ2-7; 8 bases agree with TRBD1. CDR3 length: 14 amino acids. CDR1 is MDHEN, CDR2 SYDVKM, per germline. Germline trimming cut 8 bases from V and 3 bases from J; bases unmatched to any gene: 9. The CDR3 DNA reads TGTGCCAGCTTCCCAGGGGGCCTCTTCTACGAGCAGTACTTC. Protein sequence: CASFPGGLFYEQYF.

This clonotype was recorded many times. The chain combines TRBV20-1 with TRBJ2-1; weak D call: TRBD2 (6 bases). V lost 1 base to trimming and J lost 7 bases, with 14 bases between them. The V gene's germline CDR1 is DFQATT and CDR2 SNEGSKA (reference sequence). The CDR3 has 14 amino acids. The CDR3 bases are TGCAGTGCTAGAGGGTGGGACTTCCTTAATGAGCAGTTCTTC. It is translated as CSARGWDFLNEQFF.

This clonotype has at least ten counts. The chain employs TRBV12-3 or TRBV12-4 and TRBJ2-3; 7 bases fit TRBD2. The CDR3 contains 15 residues. V lost 4 bases, J lost 8 bases, and 12 bases stayed unmatched. The CDR3 here is CASSSSGRDGATQYF. CDR3 in DNA: TGTGCCAGCAGTTCTAGCGGAAGAGACGGAGCTACGCAGTATTTT.